Listed below are T cell receptor beta chains from one sample, sequenced in a study of blood T cell dynamics during melanoma immunotherapy. Profiling relied on immunoSEQ multiplex PCR, and the TCRdb table lists in-frame clones only, not all of them. The sample lists roughly 10,000 clones, about 88% occurring once. Sequencing was performed on blood, taken from a patient treated with checkpoint blockade. These receptors were taken from a human donor with melanoma. CDR3s include the opening cysteine and the closing phenylalanine or tryptophan. Clone size is given for some rows only: seen once, a few or many times, or a class if the clone is expanded.

TRBV7-2	NA	TRBJ1-2	CASRQDRGNYGYTF
TRBV5-6	NA	TRBJ1-5	CASSLQGQFNQPQHF
TRBV7-8	NA	TRBJ1-6	CASSLAVGSYNSPLHF
TRBV11-2	NA	TRBJ2-3	CASSLGWRGPDTQYF
TRBV9	few	TRBJ1-6	CASSLSGPNSPLHF
TRBV5-5	NA	TRBJ2-3	CASSLEQASTDTQYF
TRBV18	NA	TRBJ2-7	CASQNRDGSYEQYF
TRBV30	NA	TRBJ2-6	CAWRGMGANVLTF
TRBV10-1	NA	TRBJ2-7	CARTGTGASYEQYF
TRBV5-6	NA	TRBJ1-1	CASSPGGGRTEAFF
TRBV2	once	TRBJ1-1	CASTGQVNTEAFF
TRBV5-6	NA	TRBJ2-3	CASSSRLLRGTDTQYF
TRBV7-3	NA	TRBJ1-1	CASSLTGGNDTEAFF
TRBV7-2	NA	TRBJ2-4	CASSLQGGLAKNIQYF
TRBV7-9	NA	TRBJ1-1	CASRPTGTRTEAFF
TRBV19	NA	NA	CASSSRGAKSSYEQYF